Many counts were recorded for the clone carrying this TCR beta chain. This entry is derived from a study of T cells in Graves' hyperthyroidism and ophthalmopathy. Ophthalmopathy cases scored 3 or more on the Clinical Activity Score and 4 or more on NOSPECS grade, with duration below 3 months. The study excluded patients with uncontrolled infection, other autoimmune disease, pregnancy or lactation. Each diagnosis drew on symptoms, thyroxine, TRAb, thyroid ultrasound and orbital computed tomography findings. Regions amplified from RNA transcripts were the TCR beta CDR3 regions. The study used the HTBI primer set for a first-round RT-PCR of the TCR CDR3. TCRdb reanalysed the multiplex PCR reads using MiXCR and keeps one entry per CDR3 protein. Of a few hundred thousand distinct CDR3 sequences in the sample, around a fifth were seen once. From germline, CDR1 is MDHEN and CDR2 SYDVKM. There are 16 residues in the CDR3. The V and J ends lost 6 bases and 6 bases, in that order; junction bases with no gene match: 12.

The sequenced sample consisted of blood. This clonotype originated in a woman aged 70-85 years with Graves' ophthalmopathy. The chain carries TRBV28 and TRBJ1-5; TRBD1 aligns across 9 bases. CDR3 bases: TGTGCCAGCAGAATCTGGGACAGGGTATCAGGTCAGCCCCAGCATTTT. Translated: CASRIWDRVSGQPQHF.